The 24 T cell receptor beta chains below come from one sample, sequenced in a study of cytomegalovirus exposure and HLA in healthy donors. A multiplex PCR was run with 60 Vbeta primers and 13 Jbeta primers. The protocol was immunoSEQ multiplex PCR, while the TCRdb copy is restricted to in-frame clones and leaves out a portion. The table includes over 150,000 clones, approximately 79% detected once. The sequencing sample was made of PBMCs. The receptors come from a male donor in good health and CMV-seronegative.

The chain carries TRBV5-1 and TRBJ1-1, with D maybe TRBD1 (5 bases). V lost 0 bases and J lost 0, with 12 bases in between. This CDR3 is 16 amino acids long. Germline V gives CDR1 SGHRS, CDR2 YFSETQ. In DNA form, the CDR3 reads TGCGCCAGCAGCTTGGGTTCTCTAGGGGTGAACACTGAAGCTTTCTTT. Encoded protein: CASSLGSLGVNTEAFF. Supplemented by reference TRBV5-1 and TRBJ1-1, the full variable domain reads KAGVTQTPRYLIKTRGQQVTLSCSPISGHRSVSWYQQTPGQGLQFLFEYFSETQRNKGNFPGRFSGRQFSNSRSEMNVSTLELGDSALYLCASSLGSLGVNTEAFFGQGTRLTVV.

The rearrangement uses TRBV7-2 and TRBJ2-7; 10 bases are a match to TRBD1. The CDR3 runs 15 residues. Per the germline V gene, CDR1 is SGHTA and CDR2 is FQGNSA. Germline trimming cut 3 bases from V and 2 bases from J; bases unmatched to any gene: 4. The CDR3 bases are TGTGCCAGCAGCTTTACGGGACAGGGGACCTACGAGCAGTACTTC. Translated: CASSFTGQGTYEQYF. The whole variable domain, remainder taken from reference TRBV7-2 and TRBJ2-7, is GAGVSQSPSNKVTEKGKDVELRCDPISGHTALYWYRQSLGQGLEFLIYFQGNSAPDKSGLPSDRFSAERTGGSVSTLTIQRTQQEDSAVYLCASSFTGQGTYEQYFGPGTRLTVT.

This rearrangement joins TRBV7-9 to TRBJ1-1; TRBD1 aligns across 7 bases. V lost 5 bases and J lost 1; bases outside the gene matches: 4. CDR1 is SEHNR, CDR2 FQNEAQ, per germline (reference sequence). The CDR3 has 14 amino acids. The CDR3 spells CASSARQGNTEAFF. DNA of the CDR3: TGTGCCAGCAGCGCAAGACAGGGGAACACTGAAGCTTTCTTT.

The chain uses TRBV5-6 and TRBJ2-2; 8 bases line up with TRBD1. This CDR3 is built from 15 residues. The ends lost 2 bases at V and 3 bases at J; junction bases unmatched: 3. Per germline, CDR1 SGHDT and CDR2 YYEEEE. The CDR3 reads CASSFQGADTGELFF. DNA of the CDR3: TGTGCCAGCAGCTTCCAGGGGGCGGACACCGGGGAGCTGTTTTTT.

V usage is TRBV18 and J usage is TRBJ2-1; possibly TRBD1 for D (6 bases). The ends were cut back, 4 bases at V and 4 bases at J, with 11 bases in the middle. The germline V gene has CDR1 KGHSH and CDR2 LQKENI. CDR3 length: 14 residues. The DNA of the CDR3 is TGTGCCAGCTCACAGGGACACCTATACAATGAGCAGTTCTTC. This gives the protein CASSQGHLYNEQFF. The full variable domain, completed using reference TRBV18 and TRBJ2-1, is NAGVMQNPRHLVRRRGQEARLRCSPMKGHSHVYWYRQLPEEGLKFMVYLQKENIIDESGMPKERFSAEFPKEGPSILRIQQVVRGDSAAYFCASSQGHLYNEQFFGPGTRLTVL.

On this clone itself: A read error may account for a junction end that differs from germline. The J gene is TRBJ1-1, the V gene TRBV7-9; maybe TRBD1 (5 bases). Germline CDR1 reads SEHNR; CDR2 reads FQNEAQ (reference sequence). This CDR3 contains 16 residues. The CDR3: CSSSPPGGGLNTEAFF. The CDR3 DNA follows: TGTTCCAGCAGCCCGCCCGGCGGGGGTTTGAACACTGAAGCTTTCTTT.

The V call is TRBV5-1, the J call TRBJ2-3; 8 bases fit TRBD2. The CDR3 loop spans 17 amino acids. Germline CDR1 SGHRS, CDR2 YFSETQ. The V gene end was trimmed by 2 bases and the J gene end by 5 bases; junction bases not matched to a gene: 13. The CDR3: CASSFFARLASLDTQYF. CDR3 DNA: TGCGCCAGCAGCTTTTTCGCCCGACTAGCGAGTTTAGATACGCAGTATTTT.

This chain uses TRBV4-3 with TRBJ2-5; 12 bases agree with TRBD2. The J call may be incorrect, as the DNA end agrees better with TRBJ2-7. CDR3 length: 15 amino acids. Germline CDR1 is LGHNA and CDR2 is YSLEER. The DNA of the CDR3 is TGCGCCAGCAGCCAAGGACTAGCGGGGGCCTACGAGCAGTACTTC. Translation gives CASSQGLAGAYEQYF.

This clone was observed a few times. In DNA form, the CDR3 reads TGTGCCAGCAGTCCAACAGGTCACGGGGCCAACGTCCTGACTTTC. It specifies CASSPTGHGANVLTF. The gene calls are TRBV2 and TRBJ2-6, with D tentatively TRBD1 (5 bases). This CDR3 is 15 amino acids long. CDR1 SNHLY and CDR2 FYNNEI come from the germline V gene. V was trimmed by 5 bases and J by 4 bases, leaving 12 bases between them.

The V and J genes are TRBV6-1 and TRBJ1-1, with TRBD1 matching over 7 bases. V was pared by 5 bases and J by 1 base, with 7 bases of the junction left unmatched. From germline, CDR1 is MNHNS and CDR2 SASEGT. The CDR3 has 15 amino acids. The CDR3: CASSQTRQGNTEAFF. CDR3 DNA sequence: TGTGCCAGCAGTCAGACCCGACAGGGGAACACTGAAGCTTTCTTT.

The chain couples TRBV30 to TRBJ2-7; 12 nucleotides line up with TRBD1. Germline CDR1 and CDR2: GTSNPN and SVGIG (reference sequence). The CDR3 has 14 residues. The V and J ends lost 5 bases and 8 bases, in that order; junction bases with no gene match: 10. Here the CDR3 DNA reads TGTGCCTGGTCTTCCGGGACAGGGGGCGTCCAGCAGTACTTC. This sequence encodes CAWSSGTGGVQQYF.

This chain links TRBV7-9 with TRBJ2-1; D is possibly TRBD2 (6 bases). The CDR3 loop spans 15 amino acids. Germline V gene sequence: CDR1 SEHNR, CDR2 FQNEAQ (reference sequence). The germline V and J ends were trimmed by 1 base and 1 base, with 8 bases remaining between them. CDR3 amino acids: CASSLGGASYNEQFF. Here the CDR3 DNA reads TGTGCCAGCAGCTTAGGCGGGGCTTCCTACAATGAGCAGTTCTTC.

The count of this clone is one. This chain connects TRBV11-3 to TRBJ2-5; 8 positions match TRBD2. The V gene's germline CDR1 is SGHNT and CDR2 YENEEA. V was pared by 2 bases and J by 5 bases, with 7 bases of the junction left unmatched. The length of the CDR3 is 15 residues. CDR3 loop: CASSLRTGGKETQYF. The CDR3 coding sequence is TGTGCCAGCAGCTTAAGAACGGGGGGGAAGGAGACCCAGTACTTC. The full variable domain, completed using reference TRBV11-3 and TRBJ2-5, is EAGVVQSPRYKIIEKKQPVAFWCNPISGHNTLYWYLQNLGQGPELLIRYENEEAVDDSQLPKDRFSAERLKGVDSTLKIQPAELGDSAVYLCASSLRTGGKETQYFGPGTRLLVL.

Only a few counts were recorded for this clone. The genes are TRBV19 and TRBJ2-5, with D maybe TRBD1 (5 bases). Germline V gives CDR1 LNHDA, CDR2 SQIVND (reference sequence). The CDR3 length is 15 residues. Trimming cost V 5 bases and J 0 bases, with 13 bases left between them. This CDR3 reads CASSSGNLYQETQYF. The DNA of the CDR3 is TGTGCCAGTAGTTCAGGGAATCTGTACCAAGAGACCCAGTACTTC.

This clone was observed a handful of times. V is TRBV30 and J is TRBJ1-2; D is undetermined. This CDR3 is 15 amino acids long. CDR1 is GTSNPN and CDR2 is SVGIG in the germline V gene (reference sequence). The ends were cut back, 2 bases at V and 0 bases at J, with 13 bases in the middle. As DNA, the CDR3 is TGTGCCTGGAGTCCGGGTGCATACTCTAACTATGGCTACACCTTC. As protein: CAWSPGAYSNYGYTF. Full variable domain (remainder filled in from reference TRBV30 and TRBJ1-2): SQTIHQWPATLVQPVGSPLSLECTVEGTSNPNLYWYRQAAGRGLQLLFYSVGIGQISSEVPQNLSASRPQDRQFILSSKKLLLSDSGFYLCAWSPGAYSNYGYTFGSGTRLTVV.

CDR3 coding DNA: TGTGCCAGCAGCTTAGCAAGGACAGGCGACTCTGGAAACACCATATATTTT. Its protein product is CASSLARTGDSGNTIYF. V is TRBV7-9 and J is TRBJ1-3; 7 positions match TRBD1. Looked up from germline, CDR1 is SEHNR and CDR2 is FQNEAQ (reference sequence). The CDR3 sequence is 17 residues long. V gave up 0 bases and J gave up 0 bases; unmatched junction bases: 5.

This sequence joins TRBV5-6 and TRBJ1-2; 7 bases agree with TRBD1. The CDR3 totals 15 residues. CDR1 is SGHDT, CDR2 YYEEEE, per germline. V lost 7 bases, J lost 3 bases, and 12 bases stayed unmatched. The CDR3 nucleotides are TGTGCCAGCGGAGACCTACAGGGGACGGACTATGGCTACACCTTC. Protein sequence: CASGDLQGTDYGYTF.

V is TRBV19 and J is TRBJ1-1, with D perhaps matching TRBD1 (6 bases). This CDR3 comprises 12 residues. Deletions cut 6 bases from V and 2 bases from J, with 7 bases between. Germline lookup yields CDR1 LNHDA and CDR2 SQIVND (reference sequence). The DNA for the CDR3 is TGTGCCAGTAGGGGGGCTAACACTGAAGCTTTCTTT. Protein: CASRGANTEAFF.

The chain couples TRBV27 to TRBJ1-1; no reliable D call. Germline V gives CDR1 MNHEY, CDR2 SMNVEV (reference sequence). V was pared by 2 bases and J by 7 bases, with 14 bases between. This CDR3 is built from 14 residues. CDR3 DNA sequence: TGTGCCAGCAGTTTAGGCGGAGGAATAGGTGAAGCTTTCTTT. It is translated as CASSLGGGIGEAFF.

The CDR3 sequence is CASSPPPGTNEKLFF. In DNA form, the CDR3 reads TGTGCCAGCAGCCCCCCGCCAGGAACTAATGAAAAACTGTTTTTT. The gene calls are TRBV7-2 and TRBJ1-4, with D uncertain. Germline-derived CDR1 and CDR2 are SGHTA and FQGNSA. This CDR3 has 15 amino acids. V gave up 5 bases and J gave up 1 base, with 11 bases separating them.

V usage is TRBV2 and J usage is TRBJ2-3, with 7 bases fitting TRBD1. V lost 5 bases and J lost 0; bases outside the gene matches: 5. From germline, CDR1 is SNHLY and CDR2 FYNNEI. This CDR3 has 15 residues. CDR3 nucleotides: TGTGCCAGCAGTCTACAGGGGTTGAGCACAGATACGCAGTATTTT. The encoded protein is CASSLQGLSTDTQYF.

The V call is TRBV6-1, the J call TRBJ2-7; 14 positions agree with TRBD2. Germline V gene sequence: CDR1 MNHNS, CDR2 SASEGT. This CDR3 contains 16 residues. The V segment lost 3 bases and the J segment 2 bases; nucleotides outside the gene matches: 3. CDR3 DNA sequence: TGTGCCAGCAGTGAGTCGGGACTAGCGGGAGCCTACGAGCAGTACTTC. It yields the protein CASSESGLAGAYEQYF.

This chain connects TRBV5-6 to TRBJ1-5; D not certain. Trimming took off 0 bases at V and 6 bases at J, with 7 bases between the two ends. Germline CDR1 and CDR2: SGHDT and YYEEEE. The CDR3 is made up of 13 amino acids. The chain's CDR3 is CASSLDRSQPQHF. The CDR3 DNA sequence: TGTGCCAGCAGCTTGGACCGTAGTCAGCCCCAGCATTTT.

The J gene is TRBJ1-1, the V gene TRBV29-1; the D is unclear. V dropped 6 bases and J dropped 2 bases, with 7 bases sitting between them. Germline lookup yields CDR1 SQVTM and CDR2 ANQGSEA. The CDR3 consists of 11 residues. The CDR3 DNA reads TGCAGCGTAGCGGTAAACACTGAAGCTTTCTTT. It encodes CSVAVNTEAFF.